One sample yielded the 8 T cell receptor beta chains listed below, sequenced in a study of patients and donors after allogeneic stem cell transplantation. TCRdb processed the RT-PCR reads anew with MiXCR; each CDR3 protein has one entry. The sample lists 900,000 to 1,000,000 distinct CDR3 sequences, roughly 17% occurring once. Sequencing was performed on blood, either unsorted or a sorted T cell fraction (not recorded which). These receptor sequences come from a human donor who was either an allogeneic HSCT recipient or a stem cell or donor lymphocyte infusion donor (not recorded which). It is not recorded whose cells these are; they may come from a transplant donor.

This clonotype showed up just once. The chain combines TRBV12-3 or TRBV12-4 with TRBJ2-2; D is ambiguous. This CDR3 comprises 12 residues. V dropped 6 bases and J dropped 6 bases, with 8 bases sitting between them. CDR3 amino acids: CASRVLSGELFF. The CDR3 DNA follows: TGTGCCAGCAGAGTCCTCTCCGGGGAGCTGTTTTTT.

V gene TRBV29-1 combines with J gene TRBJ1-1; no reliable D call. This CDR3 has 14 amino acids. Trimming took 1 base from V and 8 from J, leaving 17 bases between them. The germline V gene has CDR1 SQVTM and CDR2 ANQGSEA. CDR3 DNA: TGCAGCGTTGAAGGGTTCTCCCGGAAGGAAGAAGCTTTCTTT. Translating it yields CSVEGFSRKEEAFF. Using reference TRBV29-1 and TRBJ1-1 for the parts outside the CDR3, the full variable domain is SAVISQKPSRDICQRGTSLTIQCQVDSQVTMMFWYRQQPGQSLTLIATANQGSEATYESGFVIDKFPISRPNLTFSTLTVSNMSPEDSSIYLCSVEGFSRKEEAFFGQGTRLTVV.

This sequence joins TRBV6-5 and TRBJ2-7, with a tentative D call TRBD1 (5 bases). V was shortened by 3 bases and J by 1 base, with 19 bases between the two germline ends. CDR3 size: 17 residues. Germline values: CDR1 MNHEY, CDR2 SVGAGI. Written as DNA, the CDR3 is TGTGCCAGCAGTTATGGGGCAAAAATTCGCCGTTCCTACGAGCAGTACTTC. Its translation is CASSYGAKIRRSYEQYF.

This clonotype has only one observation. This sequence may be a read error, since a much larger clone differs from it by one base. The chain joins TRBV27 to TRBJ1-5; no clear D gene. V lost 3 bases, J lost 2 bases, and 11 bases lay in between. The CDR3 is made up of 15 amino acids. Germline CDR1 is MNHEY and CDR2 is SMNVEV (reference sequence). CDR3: CASSFTPDRNQPQHF. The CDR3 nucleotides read TGTGCCAGCAGTTTTACCCCGGATCGCAATCAGCCCCAGCATTTT.

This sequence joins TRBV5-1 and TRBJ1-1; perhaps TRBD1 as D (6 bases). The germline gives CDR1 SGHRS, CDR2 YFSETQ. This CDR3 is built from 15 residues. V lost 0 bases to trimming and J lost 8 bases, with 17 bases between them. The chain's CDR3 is CASSLGFEQGPEAFF. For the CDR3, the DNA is TGCGCCAGCAGCTTGGGGTTCGAACAGGGCCCAGAAGCTTTCTTT. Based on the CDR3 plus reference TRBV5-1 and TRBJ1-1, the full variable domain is KAGVTQTPRYLIKTRGQQVTLSCSPISGHRSVSWYQQTPGQGLQFLFEYFSETQRNKGNFPGRFSGRQFSNSRSEMNVSTLELGDSALYLCASSLGFEQGPEAFFGQGTRLTVV.

In DNA, the CDR3 is TGTGCCATCAGTGACCACTCTGGGGCCAACGTCCTGACTTTC. Encoded protein: CAISDHSGANVLTF. The V call is TRBV10-3, the J call TRBJ2-6; D unresolved. V lost 3 bases to trimming and J lost 0 bases, with 3 bases between them. Germline CDR1 and CDR2: ENHRY and SYGVKD. This CDR3 has 14 residues.

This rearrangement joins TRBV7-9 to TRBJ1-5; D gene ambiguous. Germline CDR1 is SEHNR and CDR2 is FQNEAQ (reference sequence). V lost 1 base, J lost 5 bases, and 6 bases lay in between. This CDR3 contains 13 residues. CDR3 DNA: TGTGCCAGCAGCTTAGAGCCGTATCAGCCCCAGCATTTT. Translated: CASSLEPYQPQHF.

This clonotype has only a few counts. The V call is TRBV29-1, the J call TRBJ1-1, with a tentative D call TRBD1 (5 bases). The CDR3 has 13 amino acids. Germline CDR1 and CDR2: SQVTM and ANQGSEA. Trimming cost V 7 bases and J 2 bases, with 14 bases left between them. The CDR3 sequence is CSAKSTANTEAFF. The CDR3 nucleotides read TGCAGCGCCAAATCGACAGCTAACACTGAAGCTTTCTTT.